A single sample gave rise to the 11 T cell receptor beta chains below, sequenced in a study of blood T cell repertoires in COVID-19. Some clones are missing from TCRdb's copy, which holds only in-frame ones; the method was immunoSEQ multiplex PCR. In the table there are fewer than 150,000 clones, about three quarters of which are singletons. Sequenced material: peripheral blood. Receptors originate from a man aged 65-85 years with acute or convalescent COVID-19.

The chain links TRBV7-2 to TRBJ2-5, with D maybe TRBD2 (6 bases). The CDR3 contains 13 residues. Deletions cut 1 base from V and 4 bases from J, with 7 bases between. Germline CDR1 reads SGHTA; CDR2 reads FQGNSA. The CDR3 here is CASSLVGGETQYF. The CDR3 nucleotides read TGTGCCAGCAGCTTAGTGGGGGGAGAGACCCAGTACTTC.

V gene TRBV7-3 combines with J gene TRBJ2-3; a possible D gene is TRBD2 (6 bases). Germline V gives CDR1 SGHTA, CDR2 FQGTGA. The CDR3 covers 15 residues. Trimming pared 5 bases from V and 2 bases from J, leaving 14 bases between. The CDR3 loop is CASSPGTGLTDTQYF. In DNA form, the CDR3 reads TGTGCCAGCAGCCCCGGGACTGGACTCACAGATACGCAGTATTTT.

The chain has TRBV6-5 and TRBJ2-7; D may be TRBD1 (5 bases). Germline loops: CDR1 MNHEY, CDR2 SVGAGI. The CDR3 spans 16 residues. Trimming removed 2 bases at V and 3 bases at J, with 17 bases between. The DNA for the CDR3 is TGTGCCAGCAGTTACCTTGGGCAGGGTCTAAACTACGAGCAGTACTTC. It yields the protein CASSYLGQGLNYEQYF.

The chain employs TRBV10-3 and TRBJ2-7, with 8 bases aligning to TRBD1. Trimming at V came to 4 bases and at J to 5 bases, leaving 10 bases not matched to a gene. This CDR3 contains 15 residues. Germline-derived CDR1 and CDR2 are ENHRY and SYGVKD. Here the CDR3 reads CAISVSGTGRHEQYF. DNA of the CDR3: TGTGCCATCAGTGTGTCCGGGACAGGTAGACACGAGCAGTACTTC.

This clone was found once. The rearrangement joins TRBV7-9 to TRBJ1-2; 10 positions match TRBD1. Germline CDR1 and CDR2: SEHNR and FQNEAQ (reference sequence). Germline trimming cut 1 base from V and 4 bases from J; bases unmatched to any gene: 9. The CDR3 loop spans 17 amino acids. The chain's CDR3 is CASSLGGSWTGGYGYTF. In nucleotides, the CDR3 is TGTGCCAGCAGCTTAGGGGGTTCATGGACAGGGGGCTATGGCTACACCTTC.

The rearrangement joins TRBV28 to TRBJ1-5; possibly TRBD1 for D (6 bases). The ends were cut back, 1 base at V and 5 bases at J, with 21 bases in the middle. There are 18 residues in the CDR3. The germline V gene encodes CDR1 MDHEN and CDR2 SYDVKM. The CDR3, as DNA: TGTGCCAGCAGTTTATTTGGGCGGGGGGCTATAGGGGATCAGCCCCAGCATTTT. Protein: CASSLFGRGAIGDQPQHF.

V is TRBV27 and J is TRBJ1-2; TRBD1 agrees at 8 bases. This CDR3 has 15 residues. Germline trimming cut 4 bases from V and 8 bases from J; bases unmatched to any gene: 12. Germline CDR1 MNHEY, CDR2 SMNVEV (reference sequence). The CDR3, as DNA: TGTGCCAGCAGTTCTCCGGATAGGACAGGGCACGGCTACACCTTC. The encoded protein is CASSSPDRTGHGYTF.

This clone came up once. V usage is TRBV28 and J usage is TRBJ2-7; TRBD1 aligns across 7 bases. V shed 6 bases and J 7 bases; nucleotides not matched to a gene: 15. CDR1 is MDHEN, CDR2 SYDVKM, per germline. The CDR3 has 15 residues. This CDR3 is CASRGTGQTLAEQYF. As DNA, the CDR3 is TGTGCCAGCAGGGGGACGGGACAGACCCTGGCTGAGCAGTACTTC.

CDR3 coding DNA: TGTGCCAGCAGTTACGGGACAGGGGTTGAAAAACTGTTTTTT. Its protein product is CASSYGTGVEKLFF. The chain employs TRBV6-2 or TRBV6-3 and TRBJ1-4; the match to TRBD1 covers 10 bases. Losses at the gene ends were 2 bases for V and 7 bases for J; bases not matched to a gene: 1. Germline CDR1 and CDR2: MNHEY and SVGEGT. The CDR3 loop spans 14 amino acids.

The genes are TRBV13 and TRBJ2-3, with D perhaps matching TRBD1 (6 bases). Germline values: CDR1 PRHDT, CDR2 FYEKMQ (reference sequence). The V and J ends lost 0 bases and 6 bases respectively, with 16 bases between them. CDR3 length: 16 residues. The CDR3, as DNA: TGTGCCAGCAGCTTAGGCCGGGGACACAATTTTGATACGCAGTATTTT. Residues: CASSLGRGHNFDTQYF.

The chain is built from TRBV15 and TRBJ2-5; TRBD1 matches 7 bases. V shed 5 bases and J 2 bases; nucleotides not matched to a gene: 2. The length of the CDR3 is 13 residues. Germline V gene data show CDR1 as LNHNV and CDR2 as YYDKDF (reference sequence). The CDR3 here is CATSRRGQETQYF. CDR3 bases: TGTGCCACCAGCCGCAGGGGGCAAGAGACCCAGTACTTC.